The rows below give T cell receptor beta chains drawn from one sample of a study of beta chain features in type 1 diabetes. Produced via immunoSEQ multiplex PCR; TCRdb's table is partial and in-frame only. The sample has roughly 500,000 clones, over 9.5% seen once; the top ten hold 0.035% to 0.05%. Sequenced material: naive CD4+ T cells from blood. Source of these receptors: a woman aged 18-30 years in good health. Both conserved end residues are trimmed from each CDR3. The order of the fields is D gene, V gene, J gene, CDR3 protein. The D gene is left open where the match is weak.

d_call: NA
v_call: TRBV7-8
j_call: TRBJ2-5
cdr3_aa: ASSLAQGQETQY

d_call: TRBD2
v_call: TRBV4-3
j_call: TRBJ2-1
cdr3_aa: ASSQSGLVFNEQF

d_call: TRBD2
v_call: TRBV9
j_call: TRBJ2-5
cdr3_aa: ASSVGLAGTAETQY

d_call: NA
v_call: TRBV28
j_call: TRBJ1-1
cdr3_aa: ASSVGGKNTEAF

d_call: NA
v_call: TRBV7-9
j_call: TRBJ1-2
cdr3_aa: ASSHGGPGYT

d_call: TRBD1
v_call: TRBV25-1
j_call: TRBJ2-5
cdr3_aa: ASSHSGTGGKTQY

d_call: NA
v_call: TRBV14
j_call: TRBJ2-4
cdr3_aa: ASSRNEAWAKNIQY

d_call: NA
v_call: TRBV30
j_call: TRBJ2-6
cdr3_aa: AWSVGDSGANVLT

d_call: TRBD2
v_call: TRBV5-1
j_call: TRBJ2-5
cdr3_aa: ASSWELSAGEETQY

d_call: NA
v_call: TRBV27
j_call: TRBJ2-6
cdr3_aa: ASSFSGGPSSGANVLT

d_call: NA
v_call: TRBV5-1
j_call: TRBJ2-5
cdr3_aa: ASGPQTGEETQY

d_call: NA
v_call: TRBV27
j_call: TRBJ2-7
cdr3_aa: ATKSLVVDEQY

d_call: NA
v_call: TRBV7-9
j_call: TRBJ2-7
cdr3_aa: ASSLTVLRGGYEQY

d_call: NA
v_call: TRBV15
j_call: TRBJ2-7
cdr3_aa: ATSRDRGTRGYEQY